Listed here are 10 T cell receptor beta chains from one sample, sequenced in a study of T cell responses to AZD1222 COVID-19 vaccine. Method: immunoSEQ multiplex PCR; TCRdb's copy keeps in-frame clones and lacks some. The data hold about 120,000 clones, with 75% to 95% observed a single time. This sample comprised peripheral blood, obtained 28 days after the second dose of the MenACWY control vaccine. These receptors all come from an adult who received the MenACWY meningococcal vaccine as a control.

The CDR3 DNA is TGTGCCAGTAGTATTTGGGGTCCCGATGGCTACACCTTC. This encodes CASSIWGPDGYTF. This rearrangement joins TRBV19 to TRBJ1-2; D gene uncertain. CDR1 LNHDA and CDR2 SQIVND come from the germline V gene (reference sequence). This CDR3 region has 13 residues. V lost 3 bases to trimming and J lost 6 bases, with 11 bases between them. The full variable domain, with the rest looked up from reference TRBV19 and TRBJ1-2, is DGGITQSPKYLFRKEGQNVTLSCEQNLNHDAMYWYRQDPGQGLRLIYYSQIVNDFQKGDIAEGYSVSREKKESFPLTVTSAQKNPTAFYLCASSIWGPDGYTFGSGTRLTVV.

CDR3 sequence: CAISERYEQYF. CDR3 DNA sequence: TGTGCCATCAGTGAGAGGTACGAGCAGTACTTC. The chain employs TRBV10-3 and TRBJ2-7; D remains ambiguous. This CDR3 has 11 residues. Germline assignment: CDR1 ENHRY and CDR2 SYGVKD. V was trimmed by 2 bases and J by 4 bases, leaving 3 bases between them.

V usage is TRBV10-2 and J usage is TRBJ1-1; D unclear. V was clipped by 3 bases and J by 7 bases, with 3 bases between them. This CDR3 spans 10 amino acids. CDR1 and CDR2 from the germline V gene are WSHSY and SAAADI. The CDR3 region is CASSEGEAFF. CDR3 nucleotide sequence: TGCGCCAGCAGTGAAGGTGAAGCTTTCTTT.

The chain carries TRBV6-4 and TRBJ2-3; no reliable D call. V lost 0 bases and J lost 0, with 13 bases in between. The CDR3 sequence is 17 residues long. CDR1 MRHNA and CDR2 SNTAGT come from the germline V gene. The DNA of the CDR3 is TGTGCCAGCAGTGACTCGGCAGGAATTACTAGCACAGATACGCAGTATTTT. Amino acid sequence: CASSDSAGITSTDTQYF.

V is TRBV5-1 and J is TRBJ2-1; D possibly corresponds to TRBD1 (5 bases). This CDR3 contains 13 residues. Trimming took 1 base from V and 7 from J, leaving 9 bases between them. Germline V gene data show CDR1 as SGHRS and CDR2 as YFSETQ. The DNA of the CDR3 is TGCGCCAGCAGCTTGTCTCAGGGAAATGAGCAGTTCTTC. Translation gives CASSLSQGNEQFF.

This clone came up a few times. This chain connects TRBV6-2 or TRBV6-3 to TRBJ1-5; D gene ambiguous. Germline-derived CDR1 and CDR2 are MNHEY and SVGEGT. V was cut by 4 bases and J by 7 bases, with 14 bases left in between. The CDR3 length is 14 residues. The CDR3 reads CASSSRSQYQPQHF. In nucleotides, the CDR3 is TGTGCCAGCAGTTCCCGATCCCAATACCAGCCCCAGCATTTT.

The CDR3 DNA reads TGTGCCAGCAGTGCAACACAGGGGATGGGCGAGCAGTACGTC. Translation gives CASSATQGMGEQYV. The rearrangement links TRBV2 to TRBJ2-7, with 7 bases identical to TRBD1. The V gene end was trimmed by 4 bases and the J gene end by 6 bases; junction bases not matched to a gene: 9. The V gene's germline CDR1 is SNHLY and CDR2 FYNNEI. The CDR3 covers 14 residues.

The chain links TRBV28 to TRBJ2-5; 7 nucleotides match TRBD1. The germline V gene has CDR1 MDHEN and CDR2 SYDVKM. The CDR3 has 15 residues. The ends lost 2 bases at V and 4 bases at J; junction bases unmatched: 7. CDR3: CASSLRGPRIETQYF. The CDR3 region has the DNA TGTGCCAGCAGTTTAAGGGGGCCCAGGATAGAGACCCAGTACTTC.

This chain connects TRBV2 to TRBJ1-5; D gene ambiguous. The germline gives CDR1 SNHLY, CDR2 FYNNEI. This CDR3 is 13 amino acids long. Trimming cost V 4 bases and J 5 bases, with 9 bases left between them. The CDR3: CASSADWDQPQHF. For the CDR3, the DNA is TGTGCCAGCAGTGCGGACTGGGATCAGCCCCAGCATTTT.

The chain joins TRBV15 to TRBJ2-7; TRBD2 matches 11 bases. V lost 0 bases, J lost 4 bases, and 14 bases stayed unmatched. The CDR3 is made up of 19 amino acids. Germline CDR1 is LNHNV and CDR2 is YYDKDF (reference sequence). The CDR3 region has the DNA TGTGCCACCAGCAGAGAGCCCCCGGTGACTAGCGGGAAGTTGTACGAGCAGTACTTC. Protein: CATSREPPVTSGKLYEQYF. The whole variable domain, remainder taken from reference TRBV15 and TRBJ2-7, is DAMVIQNPRYQVTQFGKPVTLSCSQTLNHNVMYWYQQKSSQAPKLLFHYYDKDFNNEADTPDNFQSRRPNTSFCFLDIRSPGLGDTAMYLCATSREPPVTSGKLYEQYFGPGTRLTVT.